The 24 T cell receptor beta chains reported below all come from one sample, sequenced in a study of cytomegalovirus exposure and HLA in healthy donors (dated by TCRdb to 2016 to 2017). The library was built by means of the immunoSEQ multiplex PCR assay. For the multiplex PCR, a mixture combining 60 forward primers for TCR Vbeta segments and 13 reverse primers for TCR Jbeta segments was used. In its TCRdb copy, this immuneACCESS table keeps in-frame sequences only and misses some clones. Where compared with another copy, unresolved V genes explain less than half of these, and the others have no known cause. Present in this sample are around 87,000 clones, over 70% of which were seen just once. The ten largest clones add up to 2.5% to 3.5% of the sample. Sequencing was performed on PBMCs. The source of these receptors is a man aged 35 to 55 in good health and CMV-seronegative.

This clone was counted only a few times. The CDR3 DNA is TGTGCCAGCAGCGTCGAACCAGGTAGCAATCAGCCCCAGCATTTT. Translation: CASSVEPGSNQPQHF. V and J are TRBV9 and TRBJ1-5; D uncertain. CDR3 length: 15 residues. Trimming shortened V by 2 bases and J by 0 bases, and 9 bases separated the two germline ends. Germline V gives CDR1 SGDLS, CDR2 YYNGEE.

The chain joins TRBV28 to TRBJ1-4, with 7 positions matching TRBD1. Germline CDR1 is MDHEN and CDR2 is SYDVKM. Unmatched junction bases numbered 11, after V lost 6 bases and J lost 7 bases. The length of the CDR3 is 15 residues. The DNA of the CDR3 is TGTGCCAGCAGCCCATTAACAGGGGTCGGTGAAAAACTGTTTTTT. Protein: CASSPLTGVGEKLFF. Full variable domain (remainder filled in from reference TRBV28 and TRBJ1-4): DVKVTQSSRYLVKRTGEKVFLECVQDMDHENMFWYRQDPGLGLRLIYFSYDVKMKEKGDIPEGYSVSREKKERFSLILESASTNQTSMYLCASSPLTGVGEKLFFGSGTQLSVL.

V gene TRBV6-1 combines with J gene TRBJ1-3; no clear D gene. This CDR3 region has 10 residues. Germline CDR1 MNHNS, CDR2 SASEGT. In DNA, the CDR3 is TGTGCGACAAAGGGAAACACCATATATTTT. This gives the protein CATKGNTIYF.

The V call is TRBV19, the J call TRBJ2-1; TRBD1 is a possible D gene (5 bases). The CDR3 contains 14 residues. V lost 3 bases to trimming and J lost 3 bases, with 9 bases between them. In germline, CDR1 is LNHDA, CDR2 SQIVND (reference sequence). CDR3 sequence (DNA): TGTGCCAGTAGTATTTGGCAGGGCTACAATGAGCAGTTCTTC. Translated: CASSIWQGYNEQFF.

The rearrangement uses TRBV16 and TRBJ2-5; 10 bases align to TRBD2. Trimming at V came to 2 bases and at J to 4 bases, leaving 4 bases not matched to a gene. This CDR3 is built from 15 residues. Germline CDR1 and CDR2: KGHSY and FQNENV. The CDR3 nucleotides are TGTGCCAGCAGCCAAACGTCTAGCGGGGGAGAGACCCAGTACTTC. The encoded protein is CASSQTSSGGETQYF. The full variable domain, completed using reference TRBV16 and TRBJ2-5, is GEEVAQTPKHLVRGEGQKAKLYCAPIKGHSYVFWYQQVLKNEFKFLISFQNENVFDETGMPKERFSAKCLPNSPCSLEIQATKLEDSAVYFCASSQTSSGGETQYFGPGTRLLVL.

The chain is built from TRBV4-1 and TRBJ1-2; 9 bases are a match to TRBD1. The CDR3 totals 14 residues. Trimming cost V 6 bases and J 2 bases; bases outside gene matches: 4. Per germline, CDR1 MGHRA and CDR2 YSYEKL. CDR3 in amino acids: CASSRGTGNYGYTF. The CDR3 DNA is TGCGCCAGCAGTCGAGGGACAGGGAACTATGGCTACACCTTC.

This clone has only one observation. The V call is TRBV5-1, the J call TRBJ1-6, with 8 bases identical to TRBD1. Per the germline V gene, CDR1 is SGHRS and CDR2 is YFSETQ. The ends lost 1 base at V and 7 bases at J; junction bases unmatched: 4. This CDR3 has 15 amino acids. This CDR3 reads CASSLQGAANSPLHF. The CDR3 nucleotides are TGCGCCAGCAGCTTGCAGGGGGCGGCGAATTCACCCCTCCACTTT.

The chain uses TRBV7-9 and TRBJ1-2, with TRBD1 identical over 8 bases. The V gene's germline CDR1 is SEHNR and CDR2 FQNEAQ (reference sequence). The CDR3 runs 17 residues. J gave up 4 bases and V 5 bases, and 15 bases lay outside the gene matches. The CDR3 reads CASSPGTGTPLAYGYTF. The CDR3, as DNA: TGTGCCAGCAGCCCGGGGACAGGCACGCCGCTTGCCTATGGCTACACCTTC.

This clone was observed once. V is TRBV4-2 and J is TRBJ1-1; 7 positions match TRBD1. V shed 0 bases, J shed 4 bases, and the junction held 2 bases outside the gene matches. CDR3 size: 14 residues. Germline CDR1 LGHNA, CDR2 YNFKEQ. The CDR3 region has the DNA TGTGCCAGCAGCCAAGAGGGACAGCTCACTGAAGCTTTCTTT. Protein product: CASSQEGQLTEAFF.

The gene calls are TRBV27 and TRBJ1-1, with D unclear. The CDR3 length is 13 residues. Per the germline V gene, CDR1 is MNHEY and CDR2 is SMNVEV (reference sequence). V was clipped by 0 bases and J by 7 bases, with 9 bases between them. CDR3 in DNA: TGTGCCAGCAGTTTATCCCCCCGGGGTGAAGCTTTCTTT. This translates into CASSLSPRGEAFF.

The sample holds one count of this clone. The chain has TRBV7-2 and TRBJ2-7; TRBD2 might be the D (7 bases). V was clipped by 5 bases and J by 3 bases, with 14 bases between them. CDR3 length: 14 residues. CDR1 SGHTA and CDR2 FQGNSA come from the germline V gene. CDR3 protein: CASSIGGAVYEQYF. The CDR3, as DNA: TGTGCCAGCAGCATTGGGGGGGCTGTCTACGAGCAGTACTTC.

With regard to this clone: At one end, the junction sequence differs from germline, possibly due to a read error. The J gene is TRBJ2-1, the V gene TRBV11-2; possible D gene TRBD2, 6 bases. The CDR3 sequence is 18 residues long. CDR1 is SGHAT, CDR2 FQNNGV, per germline. This CDR3 is CASSFDGTYPSSYNEQFF. The CDR3 DNA reads as TGTGCCAGCAGCTTCGACGGGACTTATCCGAGCTCCTACAATGAGCAATTCTTC.

This chain links TRBV7-9 with TRBJ1-2, with 8 nucleotides matching TRBD1. With V trimmed by 5 bases and J by 8 bases, 7 bases remained unmatched. The CDR3 covers 13 residues. CDR1 and CDR2 from the germline V gene are SEHNR and FQNEAQ (reference sequence). This CDR3 reads CASSENRGWGYTF. Written as DNA, the CDR3 is TGTGCCAGCAGCGAGAACAGGGGGTGGGGCTACACCTTC.

The rearrangement uses TRBV30 and TRBJ1-1, with D hard to call. This CDR3 is 13 amino acids long. The germline V gene encodes CDR1 GTSNPN and CDR2 SVGIG (reference sequence). Trimming shortened V by 7 bases and J by 0 bases, and 12 bases separated the two germline ends. The CDR3 nucleotides are TGTGCCTCCCGGAGCTACTTGAACACTGAAGCTTTCTTT. This translates into CASRSYLNTEAFF.

J is TRBJ1-1 and V is TRBV27; D is unresolved. The CDR3 sequence is 14 residues long. Trimming removed 4 bases from V and 1 base from J, with 10 bases in between. CDR1 is MNHEY, CDR2 SMNVEV, per germline (reference sequence). The CDR3 protein is CASSSWVANTEAFF. DNA of the CDR3: TGTGCCAGCAGTTCTTGGGTAGCGAACACTGAAGCTTTCTTT.

V usage is TRBV9 and J usage is TRBJ2-7; 12 bases match TRBD2. The CDR3 has 16 amino acids. The germline V gene encodes CDR1 SGDLS and CDR2 YYNGEE. V was clipped by 0 bases and J by 5 bases; unmatched bases: 6. The CDR3 coding sequence is TGTGCCAGCAGCGTAGAGCCGACTAGCGGGGGCAACGAGCAGTACTTC. Translating gives CASSVEPTSGGNEQYF.

In nucleotides, the CDR3 is TGTGCCAGCAGCGTAGACCAGAACCAGGACTATGGCTACACCTTC. Encoded protein: CASSVDQNQDYGYTF. This chain uses TRBV9 with TRBJ1-2; unclear D gene. Looked up from germline, CDR1 is SGDLS and CDR2 is YYNGEE. V was cut by 0 bases and J by 3 bases, with 12 bases left in between. CDR3 length: 15 amino acids.

The CDR3 reads CASRAVGEKLFF. For the CDR3, the DNA is TGTGCCAGCAGAGCGGTTGGGGAAAAACTGTTTTTT. This chain uses TRBV27 with TRBJ1-4; D is unclear. Trimming left V 6 bases short and J 8 bases short, with 10 bases between. In germline, CDR1 is MNHEY, CDR2 SMNVEV (reference sequence). This CDR3 contains 12 residues.

The V call is TRBV30, the J call TRBJ1-2; 10 bases fit TRBD1. Germline V CDR1 and CDR2: GTSNPN, SVGIG (reference sequence). The J segment lost 4 bases and the V segment lost 3 bases, leaving 8 bases of the junction unmatched. This CDR3 comprises 15 residues. The CDR3 bases are TGTGCCTGGAGGCCGGGGACAGGGGCCCTCTATGGCTACACCTTC. Protein sequence: CAWRPGTGALYGYTF.

This clone was observed once. The rearrangement joins TRBV6-6 to TRBJ1-1; 7 positions match TRBD1. The ends lost 0 bases at V and 7 bases at J; junction bases unmatched: 2. Germline-derived CDR1 and CDR2 are MNHNY and SVGAGI (reference sequence). The CDR3 covers 13 residues. CDR3 bases: TGTGCCAGCAGTTACTCGAGGGACAGTGAAGCTTTCTTT. This translates into CASSYSRDSEAFF.

The chain couples TRBV6-1 to TRBJ1-5; the D gene is possibly TRBD1 (6 bases). The CDR3 is 18 residues long. The ends were cut back, 4 bases at V and 1 base at J, with 20 bases in the middle. The germline gives CDR1 MNHNS, CDR2 SASEGT. The CDR3 spells CASSGDNAKPRSNQPQHF. CDR3 bases: TGTGCCAGCAGTGGGGACAACGCGAAGCCAAGGAGCAATCAGCCCCAGCATTTT.

J is TRBJ2-1 and V is TRBV11-2; 7 bases line up with TRBD2. This CDR3 is 16 amino acids long. The V segment lost 4 bases and the J segment 0 bases; nucleotides outside the gene matches: 6. The germline V gene has CDR1 SGHAT and CDR2 FQNNGV. CDR3 nucleotides: TGTGCCAGCAGCTACAGCGGGGCGGGCTCCTACAATGAGCAGTTCTTC. This sequence encodes CASSYSGAGSYNEQFF.

V and J are TRBV6-6 and TRBJ2-2, with a tentative D call TRBD1 (6 bases). Germline-derived CDR1 and CDR2 are MNHNY and SVGAGI (reference sequence). Trimming stripped 0 bases from V and 4 bases from J, with 6 bases between. This CDR3 has 14 amino acids. The CDR3 DNA reads as TGTGCCAGCAGTTACTCGGGGGCCACCGGGGAGCTGTTTTTT. It yields the protein CASSYSGATGELFF.

The rearrangement uses TRBV27 and TRBJ2-7, with 8 nucleotides matching TRBD1. CDR3 length equals 12 residues. Germline lookup yields CDR1 MNHEY and CDR2 SMNVEV (reference sequence). J gave up 7 bases and V 3 bases, and 2 bases lay outside the gene matches. CDR3 loop: CASSFGQGEQYF. The CDR3 nucleotides are TGTGCCAGCAGTTTTGGACAGGGAGAGCAGTACTTC.